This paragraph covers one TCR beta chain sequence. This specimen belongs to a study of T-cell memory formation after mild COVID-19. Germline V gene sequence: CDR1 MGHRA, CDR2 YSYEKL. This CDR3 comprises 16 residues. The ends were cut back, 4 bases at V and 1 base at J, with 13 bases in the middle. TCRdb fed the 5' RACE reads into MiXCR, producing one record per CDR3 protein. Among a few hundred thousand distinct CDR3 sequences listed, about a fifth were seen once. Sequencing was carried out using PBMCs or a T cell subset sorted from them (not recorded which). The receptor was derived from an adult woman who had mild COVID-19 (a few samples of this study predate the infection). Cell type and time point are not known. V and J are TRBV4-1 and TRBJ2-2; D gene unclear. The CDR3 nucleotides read TGCGCCAGCAGCCGGATTTTTGGCGAGAACACCGGGGAGCTGTTTTTT. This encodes CASSRIFGENTGELFF.